These 18 T cell receptor beta chains share one sample of origin, sequenced in a study of cytomegalovirus exposure and HLA in healthy donors. The study ran its PCR with 60 Vbeta and 13 Jbeta primers. The data were produced by immunoSEQ multiplex PCR, yet TCRdb's version contains in-frame clones alone and is incomplete. The sample shows tens of thousands of clones, and approximately 7% sits with its ten largest clones. Material: PBMCs. These receptors all stem from a woman in her thirties or forties in good health and CMV-seronegative.

This chain connects TRBV29-1 to TRBJ2-7; possibly TRBD1 for D (6 bases). Germline loops: CDR1 SQVTM, CDR2 ANQGSEA. This CDR3 is built from 12 residues. Trimming pared 7 bases from V and 2 bases from J, leaving 12 bases between. The CDR3 sequence is CSATGTAYEQYF. The CDR3, as DNA: TGCAGCGCCACAGGGACCGCCTACGAGCAGTACTTC.

This chain connects TRBV30 to TRBJ1-5, with no clear D. V lost 5 bases, J lost 3 bases, and 11 bases lay in between. Germline-derived CDR1 and CDR2 are GTSNPN and SVGIG (reference sequence). This CDR3 has 13 residues. In DNA form, the CDR3 reads TGTGCCTGGGGAAACAGCTTCAATCAGCCCCAGCATTTT. As protein: CAWGNSFNQPQHF. The full variable domain, completed using reference TRBV30 and TRBJ1-5, is SQTIHQWPATLVQPVGSPLSLECTVEGTSNPNLYWYRQAAGRGLQLLFYSVGIGQISSEVPQNLSASRPQDRQFILSSKKLLLSDSGFYLCAWGNSFNQPQHFGDGTRLSIL.

The J gene is TRBJ1-2, the V gene TRBV7-9; D perhaps matches TRBD1 (6 bases). The CDR3 consists of 14 residues. Trimming shortened V by 6 bases and J by 0 bases, and 11 bases separated the two germline ends. CDR1 is SEHNR and CDR2 is FQNEAQ in the germline V gene (reference sequence). The CDR3 nucleotides are TGTGCCAGCAGTCTCGGACAGTCTAACTATGGCTACACCTTC. Translation: CASSLGQSNYGYTF.

The chain has TRBV11-1 and TRBJ2-7; 8 bases match TRBD1. This CDR3 comprises 16 residues. CDR1 is SGHAT, CDR2 FQDESV, per germline (reference sequence). V gave up 2 bases and J gave up 4 bases; unmatched junction bases: 10. In nucleotides, the CDR3 is TGTGCCAGCAGCTTATTGCAGGGGGCCTTCCGTTACGAGCAGTACTTC. This gives the protein CASSLLQGAFRYEQYF.

Comment on this clone: Distinct nucleotide sequences in the sample also encode this CDR3. This chain links TRBV18 with TRBJ1-6, with 8 bases identical to TRBD1. V shed 6 bases and J 4 bases; nucleotides not matched to a gene: 8. The CDR3 sequence is 16 residues long. The V gene's germline CDR1 is KGHSH and CDR2 LQKENI. The CDR3 sequence: CASSRTGTEYNSPLHF. The CDR3 region has the DNA TGTGCCAGCTCTCGGACAGGGACGGAGTATAATTCACCCCTCCACTTT.

V is TRBV4-2 and J is TRBJ1-2; D is uncertain. CDR3 length: 17 amino acids. Trimming removed 1 base from V and 5 bases from J, with 20 bases in between. CDR1 is LGHNA, CDR2 YNFKEQ, per germline. The CDR3 is CASSQVWQAPLEYGYTF. In DNA, the CDR3 is TGTGCCAGCAGCCAAGTTTGGCAGGCCCCTCTTGAGTATGGCTACACCTTC.

As concerns this clone: Other DNA sequences in this specimen translate into the identical CDR3. V and J are TRBV18 and TRBJ2-3, with 9 bases fitting TRBD1. The germline gives CDR1 KGHSH, CDR2 LQKENI. Unmatched junction bases numbered 2, after V lost 0 bases and J lost 4 bases. CDR3 length: 15 residues. CDR3 amino acids: CASSPPGQGADTQYF. CDR3 DNA sequence: TGTGCCAGCTCACCACCGGGACAGGGCGCAGATACGCAGTATTTT.

This rearrangement joins TRBV7-2 to TRBJ1-1, with 8 bases aligning to TRBD1. Germline assignment: CDR1 SGHTA and CDR2 FQGNSA. With V trimmed by 5 bases and J by 2 bases, 7 bases remained unmatched. The CDR3 contains 15 residues. CDR3 region: CASSRKTGGNTEAFF. CDR3 nucleotide sequence: TGTGCCAGCAGCCGGAAAACAGGGGGTAACACTGAAGCTTTCTTT.

This rearrangement joins TRBV6-1 to TRBJ1-2; D call uncertain. CDR3 length: 14 residues. Looked up from germline, CDR1 is MNHNS and CDR2 is SASEGT. The V end was cut by 1 base, the J end by 4 bases, with 10 bases between. The CDR3 loop reads CASSEGSDVYGYTF. DNA for the CDR3: TGTGCCAGCAGTGAAGGGTCAGATGTCTATGGCTACACCTTC.

The J gene is TRBJ1-1, the V gene TRBV4-2; D possibly corresponds to TRBD1 (5 bases). Trimming pared 7 bases from V and 1 base from J, leaving 13 bases between. The CDR3 length is 14 residues. Germline V gene sequence: CDR1 LGHNA, CDR2 YNFKEQ. The DNA of the CDR3 is TGTGCCAGCACCCTAATGGGGCAGAACACTGAAGCTTTCTTT. As protein: CASTLMGQNTEAFF.

This chain uses TRBV5-6 with TRBJ2-6, with 10 nucleotides matching TRBD1. This CDR3 has 16 amino acids. Germline assignment: CDR1 SGHDT and CDR2 YYEEEE. The trim removed 4 bases at V and 2 bases at J, leaving 3 bases unmatched. The CDR3 reads CASSRDRGAGANVLTF. The CDR3 DNA reads as TGTGCCAGCAGCCGGGACAGGGGCGCTGGGGCCAACGTCCTGACTTTC.

This chain joins TRBV2 and TRBJ2-3; possible D gene TRBD2, 6 bases. The CDR3 consists of 14 residues. With 6 bases removed from V and 2 bases from J, the gap between germline ends came to 12 bases. Germline V lookup: CDR1 SNHLY, CDR2 FYNNEI. The DNA of the CDR3 is TGTGCCAGCAGGGGCGGGGAGTTCACAGATACGCAGTATTTT. Residues: CASRGGEFTDTQYF. Combining the CDR3 with reference TRBV2 and TRBJ2-3 gives the whole variable domain EPEVTQTPSHQVTQMGQEVILRCVPISNHLYFYWYRQILGQKVEFLVSFYNNEISEKSEIFDDQFSVERPDGSNFTLKIRSTKLEDSAMYFCASRGGEFTDTQYFGPGTRLTVL.

V and J are TRBV19 and TRBJ1-5, with D perhaps TRBD1 (6 bases). The germline V and J ends were trimmed by 4 bases and 6 bases, with 10 bases remaining between them. The CDR3 spans 13 residues. Germline CDR1 reads LNHDA; CDR2 reads SQIVND (reference sequence). Here the CDR3 reads CASSTAGVQPQHF. DNA of the CDR3: TGTGCCAGTAGTACCGCAGGGGTTCAGCCCCAGCATTTT.

This rearrangement joins TRBV7-3 to TRBJ1-1; D is undetermined. This CDR3 spans 14 amino acids. V was shortened by 5 bases and J by 2 bases, with 12 bases between the two germline ends. Looked up from germline, CDR1 is SGHTA and CDR2 is FQGTGA. CDR3 loop: CASSIAGPNTEAFF. CDR3 bases: TGTGCCAGCAGCATCGCTGGGCCTAACACTGAAGCTTTCTTT.

This chain links TRBV5-4 with TRBJ2-1; 7 positions agree with TRBD2. The CDR3 is 15 amino acids. From germline, CDR1 is SGHNT and CDR2 YYREEE (reference sequence). Trimming at V came to 3 bases and at J to 3 bases, leaving 6 bases not matched to a gene. CDR3 sequence reads: CASSSASGIYNEQFF. CDR3 nucleotides: TGTGCCAGCAGCTCCGCTAGCGGAATCTACAATGAGCAGTTCTTC.

V is TRBV5-6 and J is TRBJ2-2, with D perhaps matching TRBD2 (7 bases). This CDR3 is 17 amino acids long. V was cut by 5 bases and J by 5 bases, with 22 bases left in between. Germline lookup yields CDR1 SGHDT and CDR2 YYEEEE. CDR3 loop: CASRRGGPSSQTGELFF. The CDR3 region has the DNA TGTGCCAGCAGAAGGGGGGGCCCTAGTTCGCAAACCGGGGAGCTGTTTTTT.

The chain uses TRBV18 and TRBJ1-1; 9 bases line up with TRBD1. V lost 6 bases, J lost 1 base, and 6 bases stayed unmatched. The germline CDR1 and CDR2 sequences are KGHSH and LQKENI. This CDR3 is built from 15 residues. CDR3 residues: CASSSQGATNTEAFF. CDR3 in DNA: TGTGCCAGCTCTTCACAGGGGGCGACGAACACTGAAGCTTTCTTT.

The chain carries TRBV6-5 and TRBJ1-1; 7 bases align to TRBD1. This CDR3 is built from 14 residues. In germline, CDR1 is MNHEY, CDR2 SVGAGI. After removal of 7 bases from V and 0 bases from J, the junction contained 5 bases not matched to a gene. This CDR3 is CASTPGQMNTEAFF. CDR3 coding DNA: TGTGCCAGCACTCCGGGACAGATGAACACTGAAGCTTTCTTT.